One sample yielded the 19 T cell receptor beta chains listed below, sequenced in a study of cytomegalovirus exposure and HLA in healthy donors. PCR employed 60 Vbeta and 13 Jbeta primers. Libraries were prepared by immunoSEQ multiplex PCR; TCRdb keeps only in-frame clonotypes and omits some of them. The sample includes 100,000 or so clones, around two thirds of them seen just once. Source material: PBMCs. The receptors come from a man younger than 45 in good health and CMV-seropositive.

This clone was found a few times. CDR3 DNA: TGCGCCAGCAGTCCCGGGGCGGGGGGGCTGGGAGATACGCAGTATTTT. This codes for CASSPGAGGLGDTQYF. The rearrangement links TRBV10-2 to TRBJ2-3; TRBD2 matches at 9 bases. The V and J ends lost 5 bases and 5 bases, in that order; junction bases with no gene match: 11. Germline values: CDR1 WSHSY, CDR2 SAAADI. The CDR3 has 16 amino acids.

This clone was picked up a small number of times. Here the CDR3 reads CASSLVQVNQPQHF. The DNA of the CDR3 is TGTGCCAGCAGCTTAGTTCAGGTCAATCAGCCCCAGCATTTT. The J gene is TRBJ1-5, the V gene TRBV7-8; no clear D. Germline V gene data show CDR1 as SGHVS and CDR2 as FQNEAQ. V lost 1 base and J 3 bases, leaving 7 bases between the germline ends. The CDR3 is 14 amino acids.

This clone turned up a few times. The J gene is TRBJ2-2, the V gene TRBV5-5; D gene uncertain. Germline CDR1 reads SGHKS; CDR2 reads YYEKEE (reference sequence). The V gene lost 4 bases and the J gene lost 7 bases, with 14 bases spanning the gap. The CDR3 runs 14 residues. The CDR3 here is CASSPRSMVGELFF. CDR3 bases: TGTGCCAGCAGCCCCCGGAGCATGGTCGGGGAGCTGTTTTTT.

This clone was recorded once. The chain joins TRBV9 to TRBJ1-2; unclear D gene. From germline, CDR1 is SGDLS and CDR2 YYNGEE. Trimming took 0 bases from V and 8 from J, leaving 11 bases between them. The length of the CDR3 is 13 residues. The CDR3 loop reads CASSVVDREGYTF. The CDR3 nucleotides are TGTGCCAGCAGCGTAGTAGATAGGGAGGGCTACACCTTC.

This rearrangement joins TRBV7-9 to TRBJ2-7, with a weak D call TRBD2 (5 bases). The V gene lost 1 base and the J gene lost 6 bases, with 7 bases spanning the gap. There are 12 residues in the CDR3. Germline V gives CDR1 SEHNR, CDR2 FQNEAQ (reference sequence). Written as DNA, the CDR3 is TGTGCCAGCAGCTTAGGGGGAGCCGAGCAGTACTTC. It yields the protein CASSLGGAEQYF.

The table lists this clone with a few counts. The J gene is TRBJ1-2, the V gene TRBV6-1; D remains unclear. CDR1 is MNHNS and CDR2 is SASEGT in the germline V gene. The CDR3 loop spans 13 amino acids. Trimming removed 1 base at V and 8 bases at J, with 11 bases between. CDR3 region: CASSEGHQRGYTF. The DNA of the CDR3 is TGTGCCAGCAGTGAAGGCCACCAGAGGGGCTACACCTTC.

The chain employs TRBV9 and TRBJ2-5; 11 bases are a match to TRBD1. The CDR3 is made up of 17 amino acids. CDR1 and CDR2 from the germline V gene are SGDLS and YYNGEE. After removal of 1 base from V and 1 base from J, the junction contained 6 bases not matched to a gene. In DNA, the CDR3 is TGTGCCAGCAGCGTACAAGGGACAGGGGGATTCCAAGAGACCCAGTACTTC. As protein: CASSVQGTGGFQETQYF. The full variable domain, in which reference TRBV9 and TRBJ2-5 provide the parts outside the CDR3, is DSGVTQTPKHLITATGQRVTLRCSPRSGDLSVYWYQQSLDQGLQFLIQYYNGEERAKGNILERFSAQQFPDLHSELNLSSLELGDSALYFCASSVQGTGGFQETQYFGPGTRLLVL.

In this sample, this clone turned up a few times. The chain has TRBV7-9 and TRBJ2-7; 8 nucleotides agree with TRBD2. The germline V gene encodes CDR1 SEHNR and CDR2 FQNEAQ (reference sequence). The V segment lost 6 bases and the J segment 7 bases; nucleotides outside the gene matches: 11. The CDR3 covers 14 residues. The CDR3 DNA follows: TGTGCCAGCAGACCGGGAGCGGGGGCGGGGGAGCAGTACTTC. Translating gives CASRPGAGAGEQYF.

The genes are TRBV5-4 and TRBJ1-1, with D uncertain. Germline lookup yields CDR1 SGHNT and CDR2 YYREEE (reference sequence). This CDR3 region has 13 residues. Trimming removed 0 bases at V and 2 bases at J, with 5 bases between. The CDR3 loop is CASSLGHNTEAFF. The CDR3 DNA follows: TGTGCCAGCAGCTTGGGACACAACACTGAAGCTTTCTTT.

V usage is TRBV15 and J usage is TRBJ2-1; 8 bases map to TRBD2. V shed 1 base and J 0 bases; nucleotides not matched to a gene: 8. CDR1 LNHNV and CDR2 YYDKDF come from the germline V gene (reference sequence). The CDR3 totals 18 residues. CDR3 residues: CATSRVGGGWSSYNEQFF. For the CDR3, the DNA is TGTGCCACCAGCAGAGTAGGCGGGGGGTGGAGCTCCTACAATGAGCAGTTCTTC.

This clone was counted once. CDR3 region: CASSIGQFNQPQHF. The CDR3 DNA sequence: TGTGCCAGTAGTATAGGGCAGTTCAATCAGCCCCAGCATTTT. The gene calls are TRBV19 and TRBJ1-5, with D uncertain. The CDR3 totals 14 residues. The germline V gene encodes CDR1 LNHDA and CDR2 SQIVND (reference sequence). Between the trimmed V and J ends, which lost 1 base and 3 bases, there was a span of 7 bases.

The chain couples TRBV9 to TRBJ2-3; 7 bases align to TRBD2. CDR1 SGDLS and CDR2 YYNGEE come from the germline V gene. There are 14 residues in the CDR3. The junction had 6 bases not matched to a gene; V was cut back by 4 bases and J by 4 bases. CDR3 sequence reads: CASSKTSNADTQYF. The CDR3 bases are TGTGCCAGCAGCAAGACTAGCAACGCAGATACGCAGTATTTT.

V and J are TRBV28 and TRBJ2-5; possible D gene TRBD1, 6 bases. Deletions cut 1 base from V and 4 bases from J, with 13 bases between. Germline CDR1 MDHEN, CDR2 SYDVKM. This CDR3 comprises 15 residues. This chain's CDR3 is CASSLSVRGGETQYF. The DNA of the CDR3 is TGTGCCAGCAGTTTATCGGTGAGAGGGGGAGAGACCCAGTACTTC. Looking up the rest from reference TRBV28 and TRBJ2-5 gives the full variable domain: DVKVTQSSRYLVKRTGEKVFLECVQDMDHENMFWYRQDPGLGLRLIYFSYDVKMKEKGDIPEGYSVSREKKERFSLILESASTNQTSMYLCASSLSVRGGETQYFGPGTRLLVL.

This chain uses TRBV11-2 with TRBJ2-7, with 7 bases lining up with TRBD1. The CDR3 is 15 amino acids. The germline CDR1 and CDR2 sequences are SGHAT and FQNNGV. The J segment lost 4 bases and the V segment lost 4 bases, leaving 10 bases of the junction unmatched. CDR3 sequence (DNA): TGTGCCAGCAGCTACAACCTCGGGACAGCTTACGAGCAGTACTTC. Encoded protein: CASSYNLGTAYEQYF.

V and J are TRBV5-4 and TRBJ2-2, with TRBD2 matching 8 bases. The CDR3 contains 15 residues. Germline CDR1 and CDR2: SGHNT and YYREEE (reference sequence). J was trimmed by 7 bases and V by 4 bases; bases with no gene match: 9. The CDR3 region has the DNA TGTGCCAGCAGCCCGAGCGGGGGTCAACTCGGGGAGCTGTTTTTT. Translation gives CASSPSGGQLGELFF.

The chain has TRBV2 and TRBJ2-7; D may be TRBD2 (7 bases). The germline V gene encodes CDR1 SNHLY and CDR2 FYNNEI. Trimming shortened V by 10 bases and J by 7 bases, and 23 bases separated the two germline ends. The CDR3 is 14 residues long. CDR3 DNA: TGTGCCATCCGGGGGGCAGCAAACCCTCGGGAGCAGTACTTC. It codes for CAIRGAANPREQYF.

CDR3 residues: CASSPSARLPYNEQFF. The CDR3 nucleotides read TGTGCCAGCAGTCCCTCCGCGCGCCTACCCTACAATGAGCAGTTCTTC. The chain carries TRBV27 and TRBJ2-1, with D uncertain. This CDR3 is 16 amino acids long. Between the trimmed V and J ends, which lost 5 bases and 2 bases, there was a span of 16 bases. Looked up from germline, CDR1 is MNHEY and CDR2 is SMNVEV (reference sequence).

This chain links TRBV27 with TRBJ2-2, with D maybe TRBD2 (6 bases). CDR1 MNHEY and CDR2 SMNVEV come from the germline V gene (reference sequence). The germline V and J ends were trimmed by 7 bases and 7 bases, with 16 bases remaining between them. This CDR3 region has 14 residues. The CDR3 DNA reads as TGTGCCAGCAAGTCACTAACGGGGGACGGGGAGCTGTTTTTT. It specifies CASKSLTGDGELFF.

As for this clone: Other DNA sequences in the sample encode the same CDR3. The gene calls are TRBV10-3 and TRBJ1-3; maybe TRBD1 (6 bases). This CDR3 comprises 13 residues. Germline CDR1 and CDR2: ENHRY and SYGVKD. V lost 6 bases, J lost 1 base, and 7 bases lay in between. CDR3 in DNA: TGTGCCATCAGGGACAGTTCTGGAAACACCATATATTTT. Its protein is CAIRDSSGNTIYF.